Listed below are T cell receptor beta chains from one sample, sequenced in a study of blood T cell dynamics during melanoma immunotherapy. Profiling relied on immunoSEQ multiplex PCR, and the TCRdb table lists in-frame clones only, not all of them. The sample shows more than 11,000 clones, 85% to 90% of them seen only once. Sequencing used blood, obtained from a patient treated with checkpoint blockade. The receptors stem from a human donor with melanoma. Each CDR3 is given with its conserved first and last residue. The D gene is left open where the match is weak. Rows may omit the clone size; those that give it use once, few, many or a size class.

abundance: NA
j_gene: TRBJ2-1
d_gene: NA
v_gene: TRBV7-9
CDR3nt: TGTGCCAGCAGCTCCCCAGCGGCCGTATCCTACAATGAGCAGTTCTTC
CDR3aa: CASSSPAAVSYNEQFF

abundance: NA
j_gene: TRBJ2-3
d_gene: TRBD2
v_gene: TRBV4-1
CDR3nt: TGCGCCAGCAGCGAAAGGGCCCAGACTTCGACTAGCGGGAGCACAGATACGCAGTATTTT
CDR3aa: CASSERAQTSTSGSTDTQYF

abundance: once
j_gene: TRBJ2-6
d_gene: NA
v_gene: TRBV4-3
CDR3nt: TGCGCCAGCAGCCAAGATGGGCTTGGGGCCAACGTCCTGACTTTC
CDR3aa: CASSQDGLGANVLTF

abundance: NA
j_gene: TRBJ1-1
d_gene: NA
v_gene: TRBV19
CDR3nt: TGTGCCAGTAGAATGCTCATGAACACTGAAGCTTTCTTT
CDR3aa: CASRMLMNTEAFF

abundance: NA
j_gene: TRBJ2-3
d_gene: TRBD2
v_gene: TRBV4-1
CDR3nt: TGCGCCAGCAGCCAAGCACTTAGCGGGGGGCCCGCAGATACGCAGTATTTT
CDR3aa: CASSQALSGGPADTQYF

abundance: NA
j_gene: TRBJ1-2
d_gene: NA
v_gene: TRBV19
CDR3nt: TGTGCCAGTAGGTCGATACAGGCCGACCTTAACTATGGCTACACCTTC
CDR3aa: CASRSIQADLNYGYTF

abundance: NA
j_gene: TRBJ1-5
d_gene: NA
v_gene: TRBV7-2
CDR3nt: TGTGCCAGCAGCTTAGAAAGGGGCCTAAATCAGCCCCAGCATTTT
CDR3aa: CASSLERGLNQPQHF

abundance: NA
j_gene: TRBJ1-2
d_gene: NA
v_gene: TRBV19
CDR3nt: TGTGCCAGTAGTATATCCAGGGGAGTTGGCGGCTACACCTTC
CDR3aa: CASSISRGVGGYTF

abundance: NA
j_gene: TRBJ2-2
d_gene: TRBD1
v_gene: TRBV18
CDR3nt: TGTGCCAGCTCCCTGGACAGGAGTAACACCGGGGAGCTGTTTTTT
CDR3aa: CASSLDRSNTGELFF

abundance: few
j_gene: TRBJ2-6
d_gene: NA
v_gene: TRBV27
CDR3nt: TGTGCCAGCACCACGATAGCGGTGAGGGGCTCTGGGGCCAACGTCCTGACTTTC
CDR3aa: CASTTIAVRGSGANVLTF

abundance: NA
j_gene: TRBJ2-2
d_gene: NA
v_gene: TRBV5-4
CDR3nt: TGTGCCAGCAGCTTGCTAAACAGGGAAGAGACCGGGGAGCTGTTTTTT
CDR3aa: CASSLLNREETGELFF

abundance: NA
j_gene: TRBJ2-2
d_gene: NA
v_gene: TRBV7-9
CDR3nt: TGTGCCAGCAGCTTAAATCCGAACACCGGGGAGCTGTTTTTT
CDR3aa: CASSLNPNTGELFF

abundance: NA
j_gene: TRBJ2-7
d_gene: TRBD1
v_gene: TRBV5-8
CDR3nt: TGTGCCAGCAGCCTAGGACAGGGTGGGACCTACGAGCAGTACTTC
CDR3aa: CASSLGQGGTYEQYF

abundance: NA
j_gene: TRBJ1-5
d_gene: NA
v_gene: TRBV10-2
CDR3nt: TGCGCCAGCGGCCTGCTGGACGGCCCCCAGCATTTT
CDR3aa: CASGLLDGPQHF

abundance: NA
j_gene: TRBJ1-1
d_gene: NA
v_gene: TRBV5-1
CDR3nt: TGCGCCAGCAGCTTACGGATTAACACTGAAGCTTTCTTT
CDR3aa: CASSLRINTEAFF

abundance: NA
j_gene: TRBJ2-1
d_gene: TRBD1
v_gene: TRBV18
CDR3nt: TGTGCCAGCTCACCAGGGACAGGGGGCACTGAGCAGTTCTTC
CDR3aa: CASSPGTGGTEQFF

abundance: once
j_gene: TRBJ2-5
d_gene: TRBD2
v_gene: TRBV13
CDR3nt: TGTGCCAGCAGCACAAGGGACTGGCAGCGGGGCCAAGAGACCCAGTACTTC
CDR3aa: CASSTRDWQRGQETQYF

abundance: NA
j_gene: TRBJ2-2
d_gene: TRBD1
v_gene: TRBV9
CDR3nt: TGTGCCAGCAGCCCGGGGGACAGGGGGAACGGGGAGCTGTTTTTT
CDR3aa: CASSPGDRGNGELFF

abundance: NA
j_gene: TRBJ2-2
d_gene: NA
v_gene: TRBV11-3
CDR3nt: TGTGCCAGCAGCTTAGAGGGGGGTACCGGGGAGCTGTTTTTT
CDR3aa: CASSLEGGTGELFF

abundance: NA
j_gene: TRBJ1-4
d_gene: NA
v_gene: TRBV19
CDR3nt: TGTGCCAGTAGTTTCCAAGGTCCTGAAAAACTGTTTTTT
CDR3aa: CASSFQGPEKLFF

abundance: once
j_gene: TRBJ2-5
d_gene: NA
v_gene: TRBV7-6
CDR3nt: TGTGCCAGCAGCTTAGACTCACTTTTCGGGGAGACCCAGTACTTC
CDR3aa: CASSLDSLFGETQYF

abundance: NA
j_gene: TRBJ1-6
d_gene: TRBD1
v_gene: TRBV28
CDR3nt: TGTGCCAGCGTAGCAGGGACAGGGATCTCACCCCTCCACTTT
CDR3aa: CASVAGTGISPLHF

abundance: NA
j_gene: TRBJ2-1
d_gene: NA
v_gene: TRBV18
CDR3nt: TGTGCCAGCTCAAGAAGGACGGAATCCTACAATGAGCAGTTCTTC
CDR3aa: CASSRRTESYNEQFF

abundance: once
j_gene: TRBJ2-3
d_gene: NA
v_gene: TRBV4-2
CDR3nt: TGTGCCAGCAGCCAAGATCCCCGGCCCGATACGCAGTATTTT
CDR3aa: CASSQDPRPDTQYF

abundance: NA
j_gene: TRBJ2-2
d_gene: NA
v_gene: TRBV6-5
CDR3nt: TGTGCCAGCAGTTGGCCAGATAACACCGGGGAGCTGTTTTTT
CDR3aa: CASSWPDNTGELFF

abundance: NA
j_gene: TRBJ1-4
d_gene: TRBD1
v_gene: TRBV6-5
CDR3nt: TGTGCCAGCAGTGGTCCGGGACAGCTTAATGAAAAACTGTTTTTT
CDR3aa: CASSGPGQLNEKLFF

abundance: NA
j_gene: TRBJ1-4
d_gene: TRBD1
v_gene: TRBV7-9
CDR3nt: TGTGCCAGCAGCTCCAGGGGGACAACTAATGAAAAACTGTTTTTT
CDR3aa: CASSSRGTTNEKLFF

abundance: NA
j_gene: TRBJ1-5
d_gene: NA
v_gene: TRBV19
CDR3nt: TGTGCCAGTAGTATAAGGTCTGGCAGGGTAAATCAGCCCCAGCATTTT
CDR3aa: CASSIRSGRVNQPQHF

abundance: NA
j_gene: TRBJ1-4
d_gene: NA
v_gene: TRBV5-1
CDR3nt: TGCGCCAGCAGCTTGGCCGCAGCAGCAACTAATGAAAAACTGTTTTTT
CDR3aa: CASSLAAAATNEKLFF

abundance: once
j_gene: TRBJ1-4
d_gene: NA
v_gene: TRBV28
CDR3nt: TGTGCCAGCAGTTCGCCAGGGATTAATGAAAAACTGTTTTTT
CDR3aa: CASSSPGINEKLFF

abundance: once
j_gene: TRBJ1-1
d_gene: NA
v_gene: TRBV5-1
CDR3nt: TGCGCCAGCAGCCCCGGAGGGGTTAAGAACACTGAAGCTTTCTTT
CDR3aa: CASSPGGVKNTEAFF

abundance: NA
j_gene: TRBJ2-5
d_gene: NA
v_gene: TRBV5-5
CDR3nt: TGTGCCAGCAGCTGGGGGGCCGAGGAGACCCAGTACTTC
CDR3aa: CASSWGAEETQYF

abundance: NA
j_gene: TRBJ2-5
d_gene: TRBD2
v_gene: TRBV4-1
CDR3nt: TGCGCCAGCAGCCCCCTAGCGGGGGTTGAGACCCAGTACTTC
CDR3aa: CASSPLAGVETQYF

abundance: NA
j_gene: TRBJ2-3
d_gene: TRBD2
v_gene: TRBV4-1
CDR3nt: TGCGCCAGCAGCCAAGAACTGGGTCGGGGGGGCTTAGCAGATACGCAGTATTTT
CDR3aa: CASSQELGRGGLADTQYF

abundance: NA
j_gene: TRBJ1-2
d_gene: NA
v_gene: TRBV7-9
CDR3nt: TGTGCCAGCAGCTTAGGTCAGGGTTTCCAAGGGTATGGCTACACCTTC
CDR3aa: CASSLGQGFQGYGYTF

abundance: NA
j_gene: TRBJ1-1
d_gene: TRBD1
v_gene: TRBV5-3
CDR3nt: TGTGCCAGAAGCTTGGACAGGGGGCGCCGGACTGAAGCTTTCTTT
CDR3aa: CARSLDRGRRTEAFF